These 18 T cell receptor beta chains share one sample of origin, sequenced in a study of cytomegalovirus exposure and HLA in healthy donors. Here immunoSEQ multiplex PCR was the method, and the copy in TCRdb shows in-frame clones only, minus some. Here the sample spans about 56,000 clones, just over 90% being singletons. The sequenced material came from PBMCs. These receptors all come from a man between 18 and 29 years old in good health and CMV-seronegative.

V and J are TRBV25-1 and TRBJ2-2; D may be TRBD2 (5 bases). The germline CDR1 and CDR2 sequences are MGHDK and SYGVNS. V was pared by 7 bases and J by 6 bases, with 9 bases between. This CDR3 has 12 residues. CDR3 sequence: CASTEAAGELFF. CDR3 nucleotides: TGTGCCAGCACGGAGGCGGCCGGGGAGCTGTTTTTT.

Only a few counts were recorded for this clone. The CDR3 sequence is CATSRAAGTGGEGYEQYF. CDR3 sequence (DNA): TGTGCCACCAGCAGAGCCGCCGGGACAGGGGGCGAAGGTTACGAGCAGTACTTC. This sequence joins TRBV15 and TRBJ2-7, with 12 bases lining up with TRBD1. The V gene end was trimmed by 1 base and the J gene end by 4 bases; junction bases not matched to a gene: 11. Looked up from germline, CDR1 is LNHNV and CDR2 is YYDKDF (reference sequence). The CDR3 spans 18 residues.

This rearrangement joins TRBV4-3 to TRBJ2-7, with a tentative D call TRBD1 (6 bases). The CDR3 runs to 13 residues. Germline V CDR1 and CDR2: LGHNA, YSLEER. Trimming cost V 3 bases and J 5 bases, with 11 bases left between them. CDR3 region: CASSQGRTDEQYF. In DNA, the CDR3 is TGCGCCAGCAGCCAGGGTCGGACAGACGAGCAGTACTTC.

The CDR3 coding sequence is TGTGCCAGGGAGACTAGCGGGAGGGCCAGGGACGAGCAGTACTTC. Translating gives CARETSGRARDEQYF. V usage is TRBV27 and J usage is TRBJ2-7, with 14 bases lining up with TRBD2. Germline CDR1 and CDR2: MNHEY and SMNVEV (reference sequence). The J segment lost 5 bases and the V segment lost 9 bases, leaving 9 bases of the junction unmatched. The CDR3 extends over 15 amino acids.

The CDR3 reads CASSIEPSGSLFANTGELFF. The CDR3 DNA follows: TGTGCCAGTAGTATAGAGCCTAGCGGGAGTCTCTTCGCGAACACCGGGGAGCTGTTTTTT. The chain couples TRBV19 to TRBJ2-2; 10 bases are a match to TRBD2. Germline V gene sequence: CDR1 LNHDA, CDR2 SQIVND (reference sequence). This CDR3 spans 20 amino acids. With 0 bases clipped from V and 0 bases from J, the junction kept 10 bases outside the gene matches.

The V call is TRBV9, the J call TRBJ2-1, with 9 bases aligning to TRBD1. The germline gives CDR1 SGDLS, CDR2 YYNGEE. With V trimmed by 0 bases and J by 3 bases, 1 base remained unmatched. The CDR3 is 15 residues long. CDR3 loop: CASSVGDRDYNEQFF. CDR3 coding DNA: TGTGCCAGCAGCGTAGGGGACAGGGACTACAATGAGCAGTTCTTC.

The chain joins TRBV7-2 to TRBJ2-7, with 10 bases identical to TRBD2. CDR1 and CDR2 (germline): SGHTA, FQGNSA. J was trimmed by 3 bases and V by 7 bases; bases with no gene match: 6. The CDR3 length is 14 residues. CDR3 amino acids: CASKRASGSYEQYF. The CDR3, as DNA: TGTGCCAGCAAACGGGCTAGCGGGAGCTACGAGCAGTACTTC.

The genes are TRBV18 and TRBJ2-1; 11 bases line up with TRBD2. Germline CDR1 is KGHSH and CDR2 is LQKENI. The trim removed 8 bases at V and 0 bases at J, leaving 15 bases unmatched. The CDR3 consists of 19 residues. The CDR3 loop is CASVSVAGGPNLSYNEQFF. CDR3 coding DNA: TGTGCCAGCGTGTCCGTAGCGGGAGGGCCCAACCTCTCCTACAATGAGCAGTTCTTC.

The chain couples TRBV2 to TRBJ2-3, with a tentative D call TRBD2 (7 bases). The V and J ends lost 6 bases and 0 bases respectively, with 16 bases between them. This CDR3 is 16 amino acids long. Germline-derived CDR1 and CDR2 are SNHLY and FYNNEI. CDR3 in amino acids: CASRGGGDRSTDTQYF. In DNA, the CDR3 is TGTGCCAGCAGGGGAGGGGGGGACCGAAGCACAGATACGCAGTATTTT.

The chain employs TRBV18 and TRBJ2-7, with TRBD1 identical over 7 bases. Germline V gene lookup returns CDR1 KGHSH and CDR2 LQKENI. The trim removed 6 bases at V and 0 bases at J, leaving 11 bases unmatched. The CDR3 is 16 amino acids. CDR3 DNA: TGTGCCAGCTCCCCCGGACAGGACAAAAGCTCCTACGAGCAGTACTTC. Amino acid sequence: CASSPGQDKSSYEQYF.

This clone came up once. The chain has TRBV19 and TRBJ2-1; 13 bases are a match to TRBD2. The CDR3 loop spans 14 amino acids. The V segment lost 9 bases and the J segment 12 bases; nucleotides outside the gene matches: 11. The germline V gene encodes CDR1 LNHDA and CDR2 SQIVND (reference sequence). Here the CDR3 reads CASGLAGANERQFF. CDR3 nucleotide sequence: TGTGCCAGCGGACTAGCGGGAGCAAATGAGCGGCAGTTCTTC. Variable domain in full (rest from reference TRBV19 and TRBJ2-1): DGGITQSPKYLFRKEGQNVTLSCEQNLNHDAMYWYRQDPGQGLRLIYYSQIVNDFQKGDIAEGYSVSREKKESFPLTVTSAQKNPTAFYLCASGLAGANERQFFGPGTRLTVL.

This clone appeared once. Here the CDR3 reads CASSARQLTDTQYF. DNA for the CDR3: TGTGCCAGCAGTGCTAGGCAGCTCACAGATACGCAGTATTTT. The chain employs TRBV2 and TRBJ2-3; D gene ambiguous. CDR1 and CDR2 from the germline V gene are SNHLY and FYNNEI. V lost 4 bases and J 2 bases, leaving 10 bases between the germline ends. The CDR3 contains 14 residues.

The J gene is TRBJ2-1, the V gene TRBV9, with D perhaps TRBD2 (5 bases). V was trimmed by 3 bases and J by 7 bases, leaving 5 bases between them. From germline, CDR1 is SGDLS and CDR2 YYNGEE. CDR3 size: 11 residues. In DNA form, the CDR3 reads TGTGCCAGCAGCGGGGAGAATGAGCAGTTCTTC. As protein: CASSGENEQFF.

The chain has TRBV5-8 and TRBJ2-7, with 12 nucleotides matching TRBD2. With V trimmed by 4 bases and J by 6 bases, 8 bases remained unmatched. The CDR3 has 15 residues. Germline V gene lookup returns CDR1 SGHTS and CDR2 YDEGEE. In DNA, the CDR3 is TGTGCCAGCAGCGCTCTACTAGCGGGAGGTGGCGAGCAGTACTTC. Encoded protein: CASSALLAGGGEQYF. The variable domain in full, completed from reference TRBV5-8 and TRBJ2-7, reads EAGVTQSPTHLIKTRGQQATLRCSPISGHTSVYWYQQALGLGLQFLLWYDEGEERNRGNFPPRFSGRQFPNYSSELNVNALELEDSALYLCASSALLAGGGEQYFGPGTRLTVT.

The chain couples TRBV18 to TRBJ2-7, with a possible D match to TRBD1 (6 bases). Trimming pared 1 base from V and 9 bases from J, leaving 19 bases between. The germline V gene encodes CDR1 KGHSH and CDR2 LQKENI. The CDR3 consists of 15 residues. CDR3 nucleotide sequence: TGTGCCAGCTCACCACTCCCAACGACAGGTTCGGGGCAGTACTTC. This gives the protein CASSPLPTTGSGQYF.

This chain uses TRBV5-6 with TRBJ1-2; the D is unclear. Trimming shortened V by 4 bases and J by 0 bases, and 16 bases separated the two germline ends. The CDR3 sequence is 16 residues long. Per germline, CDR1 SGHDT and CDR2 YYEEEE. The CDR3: CASSPVKTGANYGYTF. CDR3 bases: TGTGCCAGCAGCCCAGTGAAAACTGGAGCTAACTATGGCTACACCTTC. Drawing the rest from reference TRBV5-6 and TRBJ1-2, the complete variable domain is DAGVTQSPTHLIKTRGQQVTLRCSPKSGHDTVSWYQQALGQGPQFIFQYYEEEERQRGNFPDRFSGHQFPNYSSELNVNALLLGDSALYLCASSPVKTGANYGYTFGSGTRLTVV.

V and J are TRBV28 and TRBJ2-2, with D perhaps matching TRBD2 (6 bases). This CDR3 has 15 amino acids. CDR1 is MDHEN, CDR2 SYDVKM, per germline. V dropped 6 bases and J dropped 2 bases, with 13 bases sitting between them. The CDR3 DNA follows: TGTGCCAGCAGGGTGGGAGGCCATAACACCGGGGAGCTGTTTTTT. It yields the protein CASRVGGHNTGELFF.

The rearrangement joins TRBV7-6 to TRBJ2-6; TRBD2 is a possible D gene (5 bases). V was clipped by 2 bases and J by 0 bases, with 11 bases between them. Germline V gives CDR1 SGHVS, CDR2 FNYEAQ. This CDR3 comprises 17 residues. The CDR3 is CASSLSPRGSGANVLTF. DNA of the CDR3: TGTGCCAGCAGCTTATCCCCCCGGGGCTCTGGGGCCAACGTCCTGACTTTC.